The 29 T cell receptor beta chains presented below share a single source sample, sequenced in a study of vaccination and CD4 T cells after COVID-19. These TCRs are of unknown antigen specificity. Cultured CD4+ T cell DNA underwent sequencing with the Oncomine TCR Beta short-read assay. TCRdb reprocessed the PCR reads with MiXCR, giving one entry per CDR3 protein. The sample lists more than 6,000 distinct CDR3 sequences, roughly 30% seen once, with 15% to 20% in the top ten. The treatment is: roughly 11-day PBMC culture with coronavirus spike peptide pools or control peptides (ViraFEST assay). Researchers collected the unexposed donor's CD4+ T cells before the COVID-19 pandemic (2011-2018). Material: CD4+ T cells from blood, cultured in vitro. The receptors here all came from a human donor in good health.

This clonotype was seen a handful of times. The chain combines TRBV10-3 with TRBJ1-5, with a tentative D call TRBD1 (5 bases). There are 13 residues in the CDR3. Germline CDR1 reads ENHRY; CDR2 reads SYGVKD. The ends were cut back, 4 bases at V and 6 bases at J, with 10 bases in the middle. The CDR3 nucleotides are TGTGCCATCAGTGGGGGACCGATTCAGCCCCAGCATTTT. Translation gives CAISGGPIQPQHF.

J is TRBJ1-6 and V is TRBV20-1, with a weak D call TRBD1 (5 bases). CDR1 is DFQATT, CDR2 SNEGSKA, per germline (reference sequence). Trimming took off 6 bases at V and 8 bases at J, with 11 bases between the two ends. CDR3 size: 12 residues. CDR3 sequence (DNA): TGCAGTGCAGGAGGGGCGGATTCACCCCTCCACTTT. It is translated as CSAGGADSPLHF.

V gene TRBV5-6 combines with J gene TRBJ2-5, with 9 positions matching TRBD2. Germline V lookup: CDR1 SGHDT, CDR2 YYEEEE. The CDR3 totals 16 residues. With 4 bases clipped from V and 5 bases from J, the junction kept 12 bases outside the gene matches. The CDR3: CASSIPQRGVWETQYF. CDR3 nucleotides: TGTGCCAGCAGCATCCCCCAGCGGGGGGTTTGGGAGACCCAGTACTTC.

This clonotype was found a few times. This chain links TRBV21-1 with TRBJ2-7; the D segment call TRBD2 is taken from the table without a DNA check. TRBV21-1 counts as a pseudogene. This CDR3 region has 15 residues. The CDR3 reads CASNRREGRSYEQYF. CDR3 sequence (DNA): TGTGCCAGCAACCGTCGGGAGGGGAGGTCCTACGAGCAGTACTTC.

This clonotype turned up a few times. This chain connects TRBV4-1 to TRBJ1-6; 10 bases line up with TRBD1. Germline values: CDR1 MGHRA, CDR2 YSYEKL. V was clipped by 4 bases and J by 7 bases; unmatched bases: 1. CDR3 size: 14 residues. CDR3 sequence (DNA): TGCGCCAGCAGCCGGGACAGGGGCAATTCACCCCTCCACTTT. It codes for CASSRDRGNSPLHF.

The chain recombines TRBV2 with TRBJ2-5; 7 bases fit TRBD2. There are 16 residues in the CDR3. The germline V gene encodes CDR1 SNHLY and CDR2 FYNNEI. V was pared by 1 base and J by 1 base, with 6 bases of the junction left unmatched. The CDR3 here is CASSEVLAAFQETQYF. As DNA, the CDR3 is TGTGCCAGCAGTGAAGTCCTAGCGGCCTTCCAAGAGACCCAGTACTTC.

Only a few counts were recorded for this clonotype. The chain carries TRBV5-6 and TRBJ2-3, with 12 nucleotides matching TRBD2. The CDR3 runs 15 residues. Trimming took 4 bases from V and 3 from J; bases not matched to a gene: 3. The germline V gene has CDR1 SGHDT and CDR2 YYEEEE. The CDR3 DNA is TGTGCCAGCAGCGCCGGACTAGCGGGGACAGATACGCAGTATTTT. This translates into CASSAGLAGTDTQYF.

This CDR3 is CSAMFVASGNEQFF. The CDR3 nucleotides read TGCAGTGCCATGTTTGTGGCTAGCGGAAATGAGCAGTTCTTC. The genes are TRBV20-1 and TRBJ2-1; 7 bases fit TRBD2. The CDR3 extends over 14 amino acids. Germline V gives CDR1 DFQATT, CDR2 SNEGSKA (reference sequence). Trimming removed 6 bases from V and 7 bases from J; junction bases left unmatched: 12.

This clonotype was seen more than once but under ten times. The chain carries TRBV2 and TRBJ1-1, with D tentatively TRBD1 (6 bases). The V and J ends lost 6 bases and 7 bases respectively, with 12 bases between them. Germline values: CDR1 SNHLY, CDR2 FYNNEI. The CDR3 spans 12 residues. CDR3 nucleotides: TGTGCCAGCAGCGACGGGACACTTGAAGCTTTCTTT. Encoded protein: CASSDGTLEAFF. Full variable domain (outside the CDR3, taken from reference TRBV2 and TRBJ1-1): EPEVTQTPSHQVTQMGQEVILRCVPISNHLYFYWYRQILGQKVEFLVSFYNNEISEKSEIFDDQFSVERPDGSNFTLKIRSTKLEDSAMYFCASSDGTLEAFFGQGTRLTVV.

The V call is TRBV4-1, the J call TRBJ2-2; D remains ambiguous. Trimming pared 0 bases from V and 0 bases from J, leaving 8 bases between. The V gene's germline CDR1 is MGHRA and CDR2 YSYEKL. This CDR3 contains 16 residues. The DNA of the CDR3 is TGCGCCAGCAGCCAAGATTTAGCCCCGAACACCGGGGAGCTGTTTTTT. This encodes CASSQDLAPNTGELFF.

The chain is built from TRBV7-8 and TRBJ2-7; D is perhaps TRBD2 (5 bases). Germline lookup yields CDR1 SGHVS and CDR2 FQNEAQ. With 4 bases removed from V and 4 bases from J, the gap between germline ends came to 17 bases. This CDR3 has 15 residues. The CDR3 sequence: CASSSDGRGFYEQYF. CDR3 bases: TGTGCCAGCAGCTCCGATGGGAGAGGGTTTTACGAGCAGTACTTC.

This clonotype was seen more than once but under ten times. The chain uses TRBV2 and TRBJ2-5, with 8 bases lining up with TRBD1. CDR1 is SNHLY and CDR2 is FYNNEI in the germline V gene. V shed 6 bases, J shed 5 bases, and the junction held 14 bases outside the gene matches. The CDR3 has 16 residues. CDR3 region: CASSPIPPTGGETQYF. The CDR3 DNA reads as TGTGCCAGCAGCCCAATCCCGCCAACAGGGGGTGAGACCCAGTACTTC.

The chain links TRBV28 to TRBJ1-4, with D possibly matching TRBD1 (5 bases). Germline values: CDR1 MDHEN, CDR2 SYDVKM. The V and J ends lost 5 bases and 5 bases respectively, with 12 bases between them. The CDR3 is 14 amino acids. CDR3 region: CASSSGAGNEKLFF. CDR3 coding DNA: TGTGCCAGCAGTAGCGGGGCGGGGAATGAAAAACTGTTTTTT.

The chain is built from TRBV2 and TRBJ1-1; a possible D gene is TRBD1 (6 bases). The V end was cut by 7 bases, the J end by 4 bases, with 13 bases between. Per the germline V gene, CDR1 is SNHLY and CDR2 is FYNNEI. The CDR3 runs 13 residues. CDR3 sequence reads: CASTEGGFTEAFF. The CDR3 bases are TGTGCCAGCACCGAGGGGGGTTTCACTGAAGCTTTCTTT. The full variable domain, with the rest looked up from reference TRBV2 and TRBJ1-1, is EPEVTQTPSHQVTQMGQEVILRCVPISNHLYFYWYRQILGQKVEFLVSFYNNEISEKSEIFDDQFSVERPDGSNFTLKIRSTKLEDSAMYFCASTEGGFTEAFFGQGTRLTVV.

The chain employs TRBV6-1 and TRBJ1-2, with 7 bases aligning to TRBD1. J was trimmed by 4 bases and V by 4 bases; bases with no gene match: 9. The length of the CDR3 is 15 residues. Per the germline V gene, CDR1 is MNHNS and CDR2 is SASEGT. The CDR3 is CASSATGEKGYGYTF. The CDR3 DNA is TGTGCCAGCAGTGCCACAGGGGAGAAGGGCTATGGCTACACCTTC.

The chain links TRBV7-2 to TRBJ1-1; 8 bases are shared with TRBD1. Germline values: CDR1 SGHTA, CDR2 FQGNSA. With 5 bases clipped from V and 3 bases from J, the junction kept 8 bases outside the gene matches. The CDR3 covers 15 residues. The CDR3, as DNA: TGTGCCAGCAGCAAGACAGGGGTTGGGGACACTGAAGCTTTCTTT. Its protein product is CASSKTGVGDTEAFF.

The V call is TRBV19, the J call TRBJ2-7; D may match TRBD1 or TRBD2 (5 bases each). Germline-derived CDR1 and CDR2 are LNHDA and SQIVND (reference sequence). Trimming left V 5 bases short and J 0 bases short, with 14 bases between. CDR3 length: 15 amino acids. The CDR3 nucleotides read TGTGCCAGTAGTCCGGGGCTCCCGAGCTCCTACGAGCAGTACTTC. Translation gives CASSPGLPSSYEQYF.

The chain has TRBV27 and TRBJ2-7, with 8 nucleotides matching TRBD1. J gave up 0 bases and V 3 bases, and 4 bases lay outside the gene matches. The CDR3 runs to 15 residues. From germline, CDR1 is MNHEY and CDR2 SMNVEV (reference sequence). The CDR3 nucleotides are TGTGCCAGCAGTTTGGACAGGGTTTACTCCTACGAGCAGTACTTC. It specifies CASSLDRVYSYEQYF.

This clonotype was seen more than once but under ten times. The gene calls are TRBV25-1 and TRBJ1-6, with a possible D match to TRBD1 (6 bases). Germline V gene sequence: CDR1 MGHDK, CDR2 SYGVNS. V was pared by 6 bases and J by 6 bases, with 9 bases between. The CDR3 is made up of 13 amino acids. DNA of the CDR3: TGTGCCAGCAGAGACAGGATTAATTCACCCCTCCACTTT. Translation: CASRDRINSPLHF.

The chain links TRBV29-1 to TRBJ1-1; D not resolved. V dropped 4 bases and J dropped 3 bases, with 3 bases sitting between them. The CDR3 runs to 10 residues. From germline, CDR1 is SQVTM and CDR2 ANQGSEA. Here the CDR3 DNA reads TGCAGCGTTGTAGACACTGAAGCTTTCTTT. This codes for CSVVDTEAFF.

V is TRBV19 and J is TRBJ2-1; 8 bases match TRBD2. Germline V gene data show CDR1 as LNHDA and CDR2 as SQIVND (reference sequence). After removal of 5 bases from V and 9 bases from J, the junction contained 12 bases not matched to a gene. The CDR3 totals 15 residues. This chain's CDR3 is CASSSSGFPPSEQFF. CDR3 nucleotides: TGTGCCAGTAGTTCTAGCGGGTTTCCCCCCAGTGAGCAGTTCTTC. The whole variable domain, filled in from reference TRBV19 and TRBJ2-1, reads DGGITQSPKYLFRKEGQNVTLSCEQNLNHDAMYWYRQDPGQGLRLIYYSQIVNDFQKGDIAEGYSVSREKKESFPLTVTSAQKNPTAFYLCASSSSGFPPSEQFFGPGTRLTVL.

This clonotype came up once. The chain has TRBV18 and TRBJ1-1, with D unresolved. This CDR3 is 14 amino acids long. The ends were cut back, 3 bases at V and 1 base at J, with 9 bases in the middle. CDR1 and CDR2 (germline): KGHSH, LQKENI. Written as DNA, the CDR3 is TGTGCCAGCTCACCGTCGGGAGGGAACACTGAAGCTTTCTTT. This sequence encodes CASSPSGGNTEAFF.

This clonotype has more than one count but fewer than ten. The V call is TRBV20-1, the J call TRBJ2-1, with D possibly being TRBD1 or TRBD2 (5 bases each). V lost 0 bases and J 5 bases, leaving 17 bases between the germline ends. The CDR3 has 16 residues. CDR1 is DFQATT, CDR2 SNEGSKA, per germline (reference sequence). The CDR3 reads CSARDPGPYLDNEQFF. CDR3 DNA sequence: TGCAGTGCTAGAGATCCGGGACCCTACTTAGACAATGAGCAGTTCTTC.

This clonotype occurred a few times. The gene calls are TRBV10-3 and TRBJ1-2; D not certain. The CDR3 totals 14 residues. Trimming took off 3 bases at V and 3 bases at J, with 11 bases between the two ends. Per germline, CDR1 ENHRY and CDR2 SYGVKD. The CDR3 DNA follows: TGTGCCATCAGTGAAATCGGCAGCTACTATGGCTACACCTTC. It encodes CAISEIGSYYGYTF.

The chain is built from TRBV10-3 and TRBJ2-3; unclear D gene. Germline assignment: CDR1 ENHRY and CDR2 SYGVKD. CDR3 size: 13 residues. V lost 2 bases and J 3 bases, leaving 6 bases between the germline ends. The CDR3 here is CAISERETDTQYF. The CDR3 region has the DNA TGTGCCATCAGTGAGAGGGAAACAGATACGCAGTATTTT.

V and J are TRBV21-1 and TRBJ1-1; TRBD1 is the table's D call and was not checked against the DNA. TRBV21-1 is a recognized pseudogene. This CDR3 spans 15 amino acids. Here the CDR3 DNA reads TGTGCCAGCAGCACCCGACGGGGGATGAACACTGAAGCTTTCTTT. This codes for CASSTRRGMNTEAFF.

CDR3 residues: CASSSTPGANVLTF. CDR3 sequence (DNA): TGTGCCAGCAGCTCCACCCCTGGGGCCAACGTCCTGACTTTC. The genes are TRBV7-9 and TRBJ2-6; D is uncertain. The germline V gene has CDR1 SEHNR and CDR2 FQNEAQ (reference sequence). V gave up 4 bases and J gave up 2 bases, with 6 bases separating them. The CDR3 totals 14 residues. Filled out from reference TRBV7-9 and TRBJ2-6, the complete variable domain reads DTGVSQNPRHKITKRGQNVTFRCDPISEHNRLYWYRQTLGQGPEFLTYFQNEAQLEKSRLLSDRFSAERPKGSFSTLEIQRTEQGDSAMYLCASSSTPGANVLTFGAGSRLTVL.

A few counts support this clonotype. J is TRBJ1-2 and V is TRBV5-1; 7 bases agree with TRBD1. After removal of 4 bases from V and 2 bases from J, the junction contained 2 bases not matched to a gene. Germline V gene lookup returns CDR1 SGHRS and CDR2 YFSETQ. This CDR3 is built from 13 residues. CDR3 protein: CASSRGQNYGYTF. The CDR3 region has the DNA TGCGCCAGCAGCCGGGGACAGAACTATGGCTACACCTTC.

This rearrangement joins TRBV10-3 to TRBJ2-1, with a tentative D call TRBD2 (6 bases). Between the trimmed V and J ends, which lost 5 bases and 5 bases, there was a span of 10 bases. In germline, CDR1 is ENHRY, CDR2 SYGVKD. The CDR3 totals 13 residues. This CDR3 reads CAISSGTDNEQFF. In DNA form, the CDR3 reads TGTGCCATCAGTTCCGGGACTGACAATGAGCAGTTCTTC.